This is a list of T cell receptor beta chains from one sample in a study of blood T cell repertoires in COVID-19. Measured with immunoSEQ multiplex PCR; TCRdb has only the in-frame clones, and not every one. The sample carries about 370,000 clones, about 89% recorded once. The source material was peripheral blood. The receptors come from a woman aged 25 to 39 with COVID-19, enrolled during active disease. Each CDR3 is given with its conserved first and last residue.

V gene	CDR3 length	J gene	CDR3 protein
TRBV7-9	12	TRBJ2-7	CASSELPAEQYF
TRBV11-3	15	TRBJ2-7	CASSLGTSGAGEQYF
TRBV4-1	15	TRBJ2-7	CASSQGLAGAYEQYF
TRBV9	15	TRBJ2-5	CASGVEEADQETQYF
TRBV19	14	TRBJ1-1	CASSDSLMNTEAFF
TRBV7-9	13	TRBJ2-7	CASSPPTGKEQYF
TRBV6-5	12	TRBJ1-6	CASNTGNSPLHF
TRBV5-1	14	TRBJ1-2	CASSIPTLTGDYTF
TRBV28	15	TRBJ1-2	CASSFGDRLNYGYTF
TRBV5-4	14	TRBJ2-7	CASAPTGSSYEQYF